The entry below gives a single T cell receptor beta chain sequence along with its context. The sample belongs to a study of control samples from healthy donors and cancer patients. This CDR3 region has 17 residues. The ends were cut back, 4 bases at V and 1 base at J, with 19 bases in the middle. CDR1 and CDR2 from the germline V gene are MDHEN and SYDVKM. The protocol was immunoSEQ multiplex PCR, while the TCRdb copy is restricted to in-frame clones and leaves out a portion. The sample consists of over 75,000 clones, 91% of them appearing once. This chain connects TRBV28 to TRBJ1-1, with D possibly being TRBD1 (5 bases). The clonotype comes from a young man in good health. What was sequenced was blood. The CDR3 DNA reads TGTGCCAGCAGTTCGCGCGGGACCAGGCCAAGGAACACTGAAGCTTTCTTT. This translates into CASSSRGTRPRNTEAFF.